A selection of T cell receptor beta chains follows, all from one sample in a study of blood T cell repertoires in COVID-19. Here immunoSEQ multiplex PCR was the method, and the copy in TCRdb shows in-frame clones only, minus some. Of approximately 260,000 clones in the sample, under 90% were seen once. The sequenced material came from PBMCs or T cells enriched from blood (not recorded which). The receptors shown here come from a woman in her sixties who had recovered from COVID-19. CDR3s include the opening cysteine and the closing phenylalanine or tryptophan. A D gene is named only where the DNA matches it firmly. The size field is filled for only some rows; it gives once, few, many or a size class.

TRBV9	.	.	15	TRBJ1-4	CASSEFQGYGEKLFF	TGTGCCAGCAGCGAGTTCCAGGGCTACGGTGAAAAACTGTTTTTT
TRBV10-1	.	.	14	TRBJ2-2	CASGRGRDTGELFF	TGCGCCAGTGGCAGGGGTCGAGACACCGGGGAGCTGTTTTTT
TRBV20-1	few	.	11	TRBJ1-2	CSAGGTTTRTF	TGCAGTGCTGGGGGGACCACGACGAGGACCTTC
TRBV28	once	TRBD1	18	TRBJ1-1	CASSLGLWTGAFDTEAFF	TGTGCCAGCAGTTTAGGTTTGTGGACAGGGGCCTTTGACACTGAAGCTTTCTTT
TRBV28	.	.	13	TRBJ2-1	CASSLGAYNEQFF	TGTGCCAGCAGTCTTGGGGCTTACAATGAGCAGTTCTTC
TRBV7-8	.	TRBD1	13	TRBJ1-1	CASSLTGLTEAFF	TGTGCCAGCAGCTTGACAGGGCTTACTGAAGCTTTCTTT
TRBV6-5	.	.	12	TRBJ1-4	CAGRATNEKLFF	TGTGCAGGGCGGGCAACTAATGAAAAACTGTTTTTT
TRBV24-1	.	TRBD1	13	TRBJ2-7	CATSDYRGHEQYF	TGTGCCACCAGTGACTACAGGGGCCACGAGCAGTACTTC
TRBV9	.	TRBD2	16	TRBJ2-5	CASSVAPAGGEETQYF	TGTGCCAGCAGCGTAGCTCCGGCGGGAGGTGAAGAGACCCAGTACTTC
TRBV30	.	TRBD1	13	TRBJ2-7	CAWNPGTGIEQYF	TGTGCCTGGAACCCCGGGACAGGGATCGAGCAGTACTTC
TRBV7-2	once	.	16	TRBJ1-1	CASSLQPGQINTEAFF	TGTGCCAGCAGCTTACAGCCCGGACAGATAAACACTGAAGCTTTCTTT
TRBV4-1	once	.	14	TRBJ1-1	CASSPSTRATEAFF	TGCGCCAGCAGCCCCTCTACCAGGGCCACTGAAGCTTTCTTT
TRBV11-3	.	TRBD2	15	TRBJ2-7	CASSYRTSGSYEQYF	TGTGCCAGCAGCTACCGGACTAGCGGGAGCTACGAGCAGTACTTC
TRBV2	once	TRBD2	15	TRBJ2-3	CASSSGLTSTDTQYF	TGTGCCAGTTCTAGCGGGCTTACTAGCACAGATACGCAGTATTTT
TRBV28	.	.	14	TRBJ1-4	CATQLMSRLEKLFF	TGTGCCACCCAGTTAATGTCTCGTCTTGAAAAACTGTTTTTT
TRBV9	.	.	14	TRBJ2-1	CASSVSSSNSEQFF	TGTGCCAGCAGCGTCTCTAGCTCTAACAGTGAGCAGTTCTTC
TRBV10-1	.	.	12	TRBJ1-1	CASSDSSTEAFF	TGCGCCAGCAGTGATTCTTCCACTGAAGCTTTCTTT